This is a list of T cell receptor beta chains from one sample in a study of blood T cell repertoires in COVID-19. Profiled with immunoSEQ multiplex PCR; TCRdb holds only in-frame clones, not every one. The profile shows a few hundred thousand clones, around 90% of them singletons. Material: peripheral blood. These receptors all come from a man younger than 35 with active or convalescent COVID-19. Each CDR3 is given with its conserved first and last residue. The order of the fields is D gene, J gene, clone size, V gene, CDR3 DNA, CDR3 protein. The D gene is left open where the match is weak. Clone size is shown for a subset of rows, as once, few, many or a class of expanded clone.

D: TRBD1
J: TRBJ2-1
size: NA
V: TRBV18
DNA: TGTGCCAGCTCACCGGACAGGGGCCTACTGAATGAGCAGTTCTTC
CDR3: CASSPDRGLLNEQFF

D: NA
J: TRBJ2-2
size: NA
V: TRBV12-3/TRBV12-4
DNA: TGTGCCAGCAGGGAGTACGGCACCGGGGAGCTGTTTTTT
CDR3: CASREYGTGELFF

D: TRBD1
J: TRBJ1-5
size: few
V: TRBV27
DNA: TGTGCCAGCAGTTCCACAGGGGGCCTGGGTCAGCCCCAGCATTTT
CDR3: CASSSTGGLGQPQHF

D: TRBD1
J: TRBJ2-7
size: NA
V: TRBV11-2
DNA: TGTGCCAGCAGCAAAACGCACGGGACAGGGTTCGACGAGCAGTACTTC
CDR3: CASSKTHGTGFDEQYF

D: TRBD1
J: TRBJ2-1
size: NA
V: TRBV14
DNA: TGTGCCAGCAGCAACAGGGGAAGGAATGAGCAGTTCTTC
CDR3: CASSNRGRNEQFF

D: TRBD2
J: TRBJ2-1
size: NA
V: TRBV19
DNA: TGTGCCAGTAGGTACGGGACTAGCGGGAACAATGAGCAGTTCTTC
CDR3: CASRYGTSGNNEQFF

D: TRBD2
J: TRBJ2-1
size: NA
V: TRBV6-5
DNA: TGTGCCAGCAGTCCCAGGGCTAGCGGGAACAATGAGCAGTTCTTC
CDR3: CASSPRASGNNEQFF

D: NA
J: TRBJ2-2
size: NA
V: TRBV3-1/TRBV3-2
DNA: TGTGCCAGCAGCCAAGCGGTCCATTCCCCCATAGGGGAGCTGTTTTTT
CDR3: CASSQAVHSPIGELFF

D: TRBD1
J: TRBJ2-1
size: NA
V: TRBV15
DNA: TGTGCCACCAGCAACCGACAGGGGCCCTTATCAAACAATGAGCAGTTCTTC
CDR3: CATSNRQGPLSNNEQFF

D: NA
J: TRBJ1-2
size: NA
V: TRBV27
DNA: TGTGCCAGCAGTTCAGGGGACTATGGCTACACCTTC
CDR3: CASSSGDYGYTF

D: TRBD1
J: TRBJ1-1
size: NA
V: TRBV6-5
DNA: TGTGCCAGCAGTTACTTCACAGGGGATGGTGAAGCTTTCTTT
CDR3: CASSYFTGDGEAFF

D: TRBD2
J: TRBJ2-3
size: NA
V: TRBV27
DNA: TGTGCCAGCAGTTTATCGGCTAGCGGGGGTGAAGATACGCAGTATTTT
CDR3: CASSLSASGGEDTQYF

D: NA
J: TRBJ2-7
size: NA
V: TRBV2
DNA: TGTGCCAGCACCGAAGGACTCTACGAGCAGTACTTC
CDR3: CASTEGLYEQYF

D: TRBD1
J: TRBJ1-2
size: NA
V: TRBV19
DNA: TGTGCCAGTAGTATGCCGACAGGGAGGCTGGGAGGCTACACCTTC
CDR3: CASSMPTGRLGGYTF

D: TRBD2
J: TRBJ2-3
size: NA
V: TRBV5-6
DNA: TGTGCCAGCAGCGCGGAACTAGCGGGAGGGCCAGATACGCAGTATTTT
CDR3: CASSAELAGGPDTQYF

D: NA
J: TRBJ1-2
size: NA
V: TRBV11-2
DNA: TGTGCCAGCAGCTTAGATCGATCCGGGTTAGGCTACACCTTC
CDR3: CASSLDRSGLGYTF

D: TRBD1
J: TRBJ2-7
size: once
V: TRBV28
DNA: TGTGCCAGCAGTTTACCGGGACAGGGAAAAGGGTACGAGCAGTACTTC
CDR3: CASSLPGQGKGYEQYF

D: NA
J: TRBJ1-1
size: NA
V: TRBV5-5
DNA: TGTGCCAGCAGCTGGGGGGACGTCACTGAAGCTTTCTTT
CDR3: CASSWGDVTEAFF

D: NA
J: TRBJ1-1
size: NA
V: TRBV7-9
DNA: TGTGCCAGCAGCTTAGCGGGTTCGGGGGTGAACACTGAAGCTTTCTTT
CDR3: CASSLAGSGVNTEAFF

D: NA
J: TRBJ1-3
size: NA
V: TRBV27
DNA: TGTGCCAGCAGCCTGACGAGGGCAGCCGGAAACACCATATATTTT
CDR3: CASSLTRAAGNTIYF

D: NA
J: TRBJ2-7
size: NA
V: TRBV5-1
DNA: TGCGCCAGCAGCCTGGCGGAGAACTCCTACGAGCAGTACTTC
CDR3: CASSLAENSYEQYF

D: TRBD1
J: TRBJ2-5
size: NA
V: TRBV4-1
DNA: TGCGCCAGCAGCCACCCTTCTGGGACAGATCAAGAGACCCAGTACTTC
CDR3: CASSHPSGTDQETQYF

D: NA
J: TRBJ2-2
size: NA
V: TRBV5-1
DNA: TGCGCCAGCAGCTTAAGGCCGGGACTCCTGAACACCGGGGAGCTGTTTTTT
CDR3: CASSLRPGLLNTGELFF

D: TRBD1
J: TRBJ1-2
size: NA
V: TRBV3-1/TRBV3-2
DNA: TGTGCCAGCAGCCAATCACCAGTAGGACAGGGGTGCTATGGCTACACCTTC
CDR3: CASSQSPVGQGCYGYTF

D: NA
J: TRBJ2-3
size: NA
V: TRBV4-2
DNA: TGTGCCAGCAGCCAAGAGACTAGGGGGCGGGCAGATACGCAGTATTTT
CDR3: CASSQETRGRADTQYF

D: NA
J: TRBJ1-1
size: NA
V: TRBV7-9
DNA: TGTGCCAGCAGCTTAGACGGGGATATTGAAGCTTTCTTT
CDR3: CASSLDGDIEAFF

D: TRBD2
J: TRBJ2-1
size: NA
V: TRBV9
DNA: TGTGCCAGCAGCGTGCTAGCGGGAGTCGGTGAGCAGTTCTTC
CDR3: CASSVLAGVGEQFF

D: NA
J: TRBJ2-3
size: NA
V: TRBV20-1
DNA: TGCAGTGCAGCTGGGGGGGATACGCAGTATTTT
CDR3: CSAAGGDTQYF

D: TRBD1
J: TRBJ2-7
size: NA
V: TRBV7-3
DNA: TGTGCCAGCAGGGCGTCGACAGGGAACTACGAGCAGTACTTC
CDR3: CASRASTGNYEQYF

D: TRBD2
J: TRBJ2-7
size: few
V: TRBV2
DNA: TGTGCCAGCAGTGAAAGGTCTAGCGGGGGGTCCTACGAGCAGTACTTC
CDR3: CASSERSSGGSYEQYF

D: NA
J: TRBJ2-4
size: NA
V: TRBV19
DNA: TGTGCCAGTAGTAATACAGGAATAGCCAAAAACATTCAGTACTTC
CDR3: CASSNTGIAKNIQYF

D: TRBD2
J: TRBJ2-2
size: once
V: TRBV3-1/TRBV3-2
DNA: TGTGCCAGCAGCGTTAGGCTGTCGGCGGGAGCTTACACCGGGGAGCTGTTTTTT
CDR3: CASSVRLSAGAYTGELFF

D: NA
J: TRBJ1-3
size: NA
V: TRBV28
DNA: TGTGCCAGCAGTTCTCCAGGTTTTGGAAACACCATATATTTT
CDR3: CASSSPGFGNTIYF

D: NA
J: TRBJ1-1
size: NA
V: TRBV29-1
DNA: TGCAGCGTTGTTGGGGGAGGCACTGAAGCTTTCTTT
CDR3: CSVVGGGTEAFF

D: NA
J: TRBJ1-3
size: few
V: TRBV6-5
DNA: TGTGCCAGCAGTTATGCCCGAGTCGGTAACACCATATATTTT
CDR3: CASSYARVGNTIYF

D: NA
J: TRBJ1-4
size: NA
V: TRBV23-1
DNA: TGCGCCAGCAGTCAATGGGTGCTGACAGGACTTAATGAAAAACTGTTTTTT
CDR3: CASSQWVLTGLNEKLFF

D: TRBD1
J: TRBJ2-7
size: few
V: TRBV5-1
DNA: TGCGCCAGCAGCTCTAGACAGGGTAGCTCCTACGAGCAGTACTTC
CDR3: CASSSRQGSSYEQYF

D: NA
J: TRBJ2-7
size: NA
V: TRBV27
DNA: TGTGCCAGCAGTTTGGTGCTTTCCCCGAGCTACGAGCAGTACTTC
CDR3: CASSLVLSPSYEQYF

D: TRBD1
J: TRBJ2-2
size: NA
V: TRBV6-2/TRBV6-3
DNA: TGTGCCAGCAGTTACTCCAGACAGGGGGCGAAGGCCGGGGAGCTGTTTTTT
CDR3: CASSYSRQGAKAGELFF

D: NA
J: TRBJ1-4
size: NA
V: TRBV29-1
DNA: TGCAGCGTTGGAGCTAACGAGGGAAAACTGTTTTTT
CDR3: CSVGANEGKLFF

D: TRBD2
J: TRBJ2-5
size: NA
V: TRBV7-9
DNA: TGTGCCAGCTCACCCCTAGCGGGATTTTTGGAGACCCAGTACTTC
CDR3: CASSPLAGFLETQYF

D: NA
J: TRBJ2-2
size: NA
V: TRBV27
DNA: TGTGCCAGCAGTTTATCCCCTTTCCAGACAGAGAACACCGGGGAGCTGTTTTTT
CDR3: CASSLSPFQTENTGELFF